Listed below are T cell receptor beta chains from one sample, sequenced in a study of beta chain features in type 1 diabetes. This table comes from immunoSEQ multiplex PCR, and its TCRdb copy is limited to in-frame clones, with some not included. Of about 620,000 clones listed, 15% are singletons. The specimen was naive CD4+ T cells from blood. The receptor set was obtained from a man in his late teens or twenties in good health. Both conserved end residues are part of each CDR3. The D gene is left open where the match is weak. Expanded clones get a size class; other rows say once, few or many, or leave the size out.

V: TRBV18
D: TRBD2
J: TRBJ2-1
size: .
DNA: TGTGCCAGCTCACCAAGGACTAGCTTAGAATACAATGAGCAGTTCTTC
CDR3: CASSPRTSLEYNEQFF

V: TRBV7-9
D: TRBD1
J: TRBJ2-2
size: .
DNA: TGTGCCAGCAGGACGGACAGGGACAGCACCGGGGAGCTGTTTTTT
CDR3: CASRTDRDSTGELFF

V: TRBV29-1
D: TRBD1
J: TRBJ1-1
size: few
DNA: TGCAGCGTTGAAGATCACCCCAGGGGGCAAGGAATGAACACTGAAGCTTTCTTT
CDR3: CSVEDHPRGQGMNTEAFF

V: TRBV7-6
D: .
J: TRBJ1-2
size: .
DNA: TGTGCCAGCAGCCCCACATGGGACGACCTCTATGGCTACACCTTC
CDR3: CASSPTWDDLYGYTF

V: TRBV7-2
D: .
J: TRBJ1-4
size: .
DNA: TGTGCCAGCAGCTTAGCGCTTGGGGGTGAAAAACTGTTTTTT
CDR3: CASSLALGGEKLFF

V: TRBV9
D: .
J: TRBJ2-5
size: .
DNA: TGTGCCAGCAGCGTAGCTCCCGGAGGAGAGACCCAGTACTTC
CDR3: CASSVAPGGETQYF

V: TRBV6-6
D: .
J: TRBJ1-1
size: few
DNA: TGTGCCAGCAGCCTGACTCGTGAAGCTTTCTTT
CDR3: CASSLTREAFF

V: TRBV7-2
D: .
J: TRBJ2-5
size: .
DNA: TGTGCCAGCAGCCCGGCGTACCAAGAGACCCAGTACTTC
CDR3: CASSPAYQETQYF

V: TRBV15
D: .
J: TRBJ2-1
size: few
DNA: TGTGCCACCAGCAGAGGTGAGAGCATCTACAATGAGCAGTTCTTC
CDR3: CATSRGESIYNEQFF

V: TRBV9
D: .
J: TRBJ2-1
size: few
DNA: TGTGCCAGCAGCGTTGGGTGGGGCAATGAGCAGTTCTTC
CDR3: CASSVGWGNEQFF

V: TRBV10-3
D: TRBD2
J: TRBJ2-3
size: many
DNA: TGTGCCATCAGTGTAGGACGGGAGGGCACAGATACGCAGTATTTT
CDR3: CAISVGREGTDTQYF

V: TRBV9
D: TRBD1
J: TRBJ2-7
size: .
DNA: TGTGCCAGCAGCCCGAGGGACAGCTCGGTAAACGAGCAGTACTTC
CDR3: CASSPRDSSVNEQYF

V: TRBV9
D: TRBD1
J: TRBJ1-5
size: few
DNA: TGTGCCAGCAGCATAGGACCGGGACAGGGAAATCAGCCCCAGCATTTT
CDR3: CASSIGPGQGNQPQHF

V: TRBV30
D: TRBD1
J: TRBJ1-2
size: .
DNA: TGTGCCTGGAGGGCGCGGGGACAGTCCTATGGCTACACCTTC
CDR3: CAWRARGQSYGYTF

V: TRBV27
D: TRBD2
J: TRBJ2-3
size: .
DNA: TGTGCCAGCAGTTTTGCGGGAGGTGGTACGCAGTATTTT
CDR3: CASSFAGGGTQYF

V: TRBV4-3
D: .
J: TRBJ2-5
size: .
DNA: TGCGCCAGCAGCCTGGGAATTCCTGGGGGACAAGAGACCCAGTACTTC
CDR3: CASSLGIPGGQETQYF

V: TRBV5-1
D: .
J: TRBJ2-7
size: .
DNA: TGCGCCAGCAGCCCTCGACTAGGCCTAAGCTCCTACGAGCAGTACTTC
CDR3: CASSPRLGLSSYEQYF

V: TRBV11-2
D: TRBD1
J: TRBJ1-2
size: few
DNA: TGTGCCAGCAGCTCCATTATATCAGGACAGGGTTCAGCTAACTATGGCTACACCTTC
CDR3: CASSSIISGQGSANYGYTF

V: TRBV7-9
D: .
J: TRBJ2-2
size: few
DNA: TGTGCCAGCAGCTCCCGGGCCGGGGTCACCGGGGAGCTGTTTTTT
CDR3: CASSSRAGVTGELFF

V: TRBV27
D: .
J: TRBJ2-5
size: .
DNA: TGTGCCAGCAGAGAAGCAGGGGTCCCCGGGGAGACCCAGTACTTC
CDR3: CASREAGVPGETQYF

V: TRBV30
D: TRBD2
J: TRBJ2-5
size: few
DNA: TGTGCCTGGGGGACTAACCAAGAGACCCAGTACTTC
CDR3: CAWGTNQETQYF

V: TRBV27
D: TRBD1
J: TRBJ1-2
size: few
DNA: TGTGCCAGCCGACGGACAGGGGGCCTCTATGGCTACACCTTC
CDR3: CASRRTGGLYGYTF

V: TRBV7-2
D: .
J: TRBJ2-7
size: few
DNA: TGTGCCAGCAGCTTAGGCCAGGGGCTCTACGAGCAGTACTTC
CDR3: CASSLGQGLYEQYF

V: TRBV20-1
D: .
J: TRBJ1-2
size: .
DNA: TGCAGTGTCCCTATTAACTATGGCTACACCTTC
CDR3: CSVPINYGYTF

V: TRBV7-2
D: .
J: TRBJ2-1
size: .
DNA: TGTGCCAGCAGCTTAGGAGGGGGATCCTACAATGAGCAGTTCTTC
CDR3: CASSLGGGSYNEQFF

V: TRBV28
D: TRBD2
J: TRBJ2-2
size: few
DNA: TGTGCCAGCAGTTCCCGGAGGCTAGCGGGCACCGGGGAGCTGTTTTTT
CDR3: CASSSRRLAGTGELFF

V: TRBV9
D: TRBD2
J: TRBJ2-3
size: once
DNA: TGCGCCAGCAGCGTGGACTCTAGCGGGAGAACAGATACGCAGTATTTT
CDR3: CASSVDSSGRTDTQYF

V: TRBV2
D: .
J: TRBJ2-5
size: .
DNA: TGTGCCACCCGGACAGAGACATACCAAGAGACCCAGTACTTC
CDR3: CATRTETYQETQYF

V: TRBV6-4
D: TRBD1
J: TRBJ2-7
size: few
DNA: TGTCGCACTCGACAGGGAGCCTACGAGCAGTACTTC
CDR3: CRTRQGAYEQYF

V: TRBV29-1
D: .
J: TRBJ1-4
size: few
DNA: TGCAGCGTTGTACAGGGAGGCGAAAAACTGTTTTTT
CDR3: CSVVQGGEKLFF

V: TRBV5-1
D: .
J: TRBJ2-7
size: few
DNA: TGCGCCAGCGCGGGAACAACAGTGTCCTACGAGCAGTACTTC
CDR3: CASAGTTVSYEQYF

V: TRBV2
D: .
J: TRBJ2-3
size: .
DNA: TGTGCCAGCAGTCAAACCATGGGCGGAGGGAGCACAGATACGCAGTATTTT
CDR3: CASSQTMGGGSTDTQYF

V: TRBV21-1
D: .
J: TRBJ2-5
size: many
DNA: TGTGCCAGCACCGACTTACTAGCGTTTTTCAGAGAGACCCAGTACTTC
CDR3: CASTDLLAFFRETQYF

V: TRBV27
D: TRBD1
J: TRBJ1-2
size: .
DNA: TGTGCCAGCACCAGAGGGGGCGGGTATGGCTACACCTTC
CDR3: CASTRGGGYGYTF

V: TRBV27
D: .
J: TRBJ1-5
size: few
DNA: TGTGCCAGCAGCTCCTATGGGGGGCAAAGTTATAATAGCAATCAGCCCCAGCATTTT
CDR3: CASSSYGGQSYNSNQPQHF

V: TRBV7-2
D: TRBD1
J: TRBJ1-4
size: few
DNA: TGTGCCAGCAGCTTAACCCCAGGGACAGGGGTTGAAAAACTGTTTTTT
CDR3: CASSLTPGTGVEKLFF

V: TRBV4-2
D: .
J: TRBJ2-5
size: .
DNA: TGTGCCAGCAGCCAAGATGTAGGGGGGCCGAGCCAAGAGACCCAGTACTTC
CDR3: CASSQDVGGPSQETQYF

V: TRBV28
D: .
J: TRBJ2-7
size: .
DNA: TGTGCCAGCCAACTAGCCTCCTACGAGCAGTACTTC
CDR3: CASQLASYEQYF

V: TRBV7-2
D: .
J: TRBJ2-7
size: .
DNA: TGTGCCAGCAGCTTAGAACTCTCCTACGAGCAGTACTTC
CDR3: CASSLELSYEQYF

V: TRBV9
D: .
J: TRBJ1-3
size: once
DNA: TGTGCCAGCAGCGTAGTGGCAGGTGGAAACACCATATATTTT
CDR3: CASSVVAGGNTIYF

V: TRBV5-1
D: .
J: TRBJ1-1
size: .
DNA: TGCGCCAGCACCCAGGGGCGTGACACTGAAGCTTTCTTT
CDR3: CASTQGRDTEAFF